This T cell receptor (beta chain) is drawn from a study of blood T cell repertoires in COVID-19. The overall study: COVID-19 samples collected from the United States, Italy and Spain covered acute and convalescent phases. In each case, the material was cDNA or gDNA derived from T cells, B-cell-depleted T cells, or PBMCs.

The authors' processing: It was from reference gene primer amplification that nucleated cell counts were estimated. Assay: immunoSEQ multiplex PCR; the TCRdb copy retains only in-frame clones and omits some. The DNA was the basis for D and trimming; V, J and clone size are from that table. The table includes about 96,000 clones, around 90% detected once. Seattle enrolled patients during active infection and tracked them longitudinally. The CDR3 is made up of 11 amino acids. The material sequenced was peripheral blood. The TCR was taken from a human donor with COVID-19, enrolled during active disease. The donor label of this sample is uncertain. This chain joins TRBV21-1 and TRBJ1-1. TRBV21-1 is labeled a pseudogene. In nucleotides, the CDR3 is TGTGCCAGCAACCGAGACACTGAAGCTTTCTTT. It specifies CASNRDTEAFF.